The 22 T cell receptor beta chains below were found in one sample sequenced in a study of CD8 T cells in Susac syndrome. Random hexamers were used to reverse transcribe the RNA input (roughly 0.5 to 1 ug). One entry per CDR3 protein results from TCRdb running MiXCR on the immunoSEQ multiplex PCR reads. The table records roughly 140,000 distinct CDR3 sequences, roughly 94% of them present only once. Material: CD8+ T cells from PBMCs. These receptors were taken from a human donor in good health.

The J gene is TRBJ2-5, the V gene TRBV6-2 or TRBV6-3; no definite D call. The ends were cut back, 5 bases at V and 4 bases at J, with 8 bases in the middle. CDR1 and CDR2 from the germline V gene are MNHEY and SVGEGT. CDR3 size: 12 residues. The CDR3 here is CASSGTRETQYF. CDR3 in DNA: TGTGCCAGCAGTGGAACGAGAGAGACCCAGTACTTC.

V usage is TRBV29-1 and J usage is TRBJ1-2; 7 positions agree with TRBD1. Germline V gives CDR1 SQVTM, CDR2 ANQGSEA. The V gene end was trimmed by 7 bases and the J gene end by 7 bases; junction bases not matched to a gene: 6. The CDR3 loop spans 11 amino acids. The CDR3 protein is CSAPTGSGYTF. Here the CDR3 DNA reads TGCAGCGCCCCGACAGGGAGTGGCTACACCTTC.

This chain links TRBV7-9 with TRBJ2-2; no clear D gene. The CDR3 is 13 residues long. Germline-derived CDR1 and CDR2 are SEHNR and FQNEAQ (reference sequence). Trimming shortened V by 1 base and J by 5 bases, and 5 bases separated the two germline ends. CDR3 protein: CASSLELTGELFF. As DNA, the CDR3 is TGTGCCAGCAGCTTAGAGTTGACCGGGGAGCTGTTTTTT.

This sequence joins TRBV7-8 and TRBJ2-4, with 9 positions matching TRBD2. With 1 base clipped from V and 5 bases from J, the junction kept 0 bases outside the gene matches. CDR3 length: 14 residues. Germline CDR1 reads SGHVS; CDR2 reads FQNEAQ. In DNA form, the CDR3 reads TGTGCCAGCAGCTTAGTAGCGGGAGAAAACATTCAGTACTTC. Protein product: CASSLVAGENIQYF.

This chain joins TRBV10-3 and TRBJ2-7; possibly TRBD2 for D (6 bases). Germline assignment: CDR1 ENHRY and CDR2 SYGVKD. This CDR3 region has 14 residues. Trimming left V 3 bases short and J 0 bases short, with 9 bases between. Here the CDR3 DNA reads TGTGCCATCAGTGACGGGGGTGGCTCCTACGAGCAGTACTTC. As protein: CAISDGGGSYEQYF.

The V call is TRBV7-8, the J call TRBJ2-1; no clear D gene. This CDR3 spans 12 amino acids. Trimming removed 5 bases at V and 9 bases at J, with 11 bases between. From germline, CDR1 is SGHVS and CDR2 FQNEAQ. The CDR3 protein is CASSAISSEQFF. CDR3 sequence (DNA): TGTGCCAGCAGCGCAATTAGCAGTGAGCAGTTCTTC.

The V call is TRBV6-6, the J call TRBJ2-2, with D possibly being TRBD2 (6 bases). The V gene's germline CDR1 is MNHNY and CDR2 SVGAGI (reference sequence). V was shortened by 1 base and J by 5 bases, with 11 bases between the two germline ends. CDR3 length: 15 residues. Here the CDR3 DNA reads TGTGCCAGCAGTTACTACGGGACTGATACCGGGGAGCTGTTTTTT. As protein: CASSYYGTDTGELFF.

This chain connects TRBV29-1 to TRBJ2-3, with unresolved D. Germline-derived CDR1 and CDR2 are SQVTM and ANQGSEA. There are 13 residues in the CDR3. Here the CDR3 reads CSHIAESADTQYF. In DNA, the CDR3 is TGCAGTCATATAGCTGAATCAGCGGATACGCAGTATTTT.

This clonotype was seen only once. The rearrangement joins TRBV3-1 to TRBJ2-7, with unresolved D. The length of the CDR3 is 18 residues. Germline V gene lookup returns CDR1 LGHDT and CDR2 YNNKEL (reference sequence). Deletions cut 0 bases from V and 2 bases from J, with 20 bases between. The CDR3 nucleotides read TGTGCCAGCAGCCAAGACGGCCTCGTGGTGCGGAACCCCTACGAGCAGTACTTC. Translating it yields CASSQDGLVVRNPYEQYF.

The V and J genes are TRBV4-2 and TRBJ2-1, with D possibly TRBD1 on 5 matching bases. This CDR3 is 16 amino acids long. The germline V gene has CDR1 LGHNA and CDR2 YNFKEQ. V lost 1 base and J 4 bases, leaving 14 bases between the germline ends. This chain's CDR3 is CASSQGAVAGYNEQFF. In nucleotides, the CDR3 is TGTGCCAGCAGCCAAGGTGCGGTAGCAGGGTACAATGAGCAGTTCTTC.

This chain connects TRBV7-8 to TRBJ2-1, with 9 bases aligning to TRBD2. Germline V gives CDR1 SGHVS, CDR2 FQNEAQ. This CDR3 has 15 amino acids. V shed 5 bases, J shed 2 bases, and the junction held 4 bases outside the gene matches. CDR3 DNA sequence: TGTGCCAGCAGCGAGCGGGAGGTCGCCTACAATGAGCAGTTCTTC. Amino acid sequence: CASSEREVAYNEQFF.

The rearrangement uses TRBV30 and TRBJ1-1, with D perhaps matching TRBD1 (5 bases). Trimming cost V 5 bases and J 0 bases, with 16 bases left between them. Germline V gene lookup returns CDR1 GTSNPN and CDR2 SVGIG (reference sequence). This CDR3 is built from 15 residues. The CDR3 sequence: CAWEGYSAMNTEAFF. For the CDR3, the DNA is TGTGCCTGGGAGGGGTATTCGGCCATGAACACTGAAGCTTTCTTT.

The chain has TRBV5-6 and TRBJ2-7; 9 bases map to TRBD1. The germline CDR1 and CDR2 sequences are SGHDT and YYEEEE. Trimming cost V 3 bases and J 3 bases; bases outside gene matches: 4. This CDR3 has 14 amino acids. The CDR3 spells CASSSGDRVYEQYF. The CDR3 DNA follows: TGTGCCAGCAGCTCAGGGGACAGGGTCTACGAGCAGTACTTC.

The rearrangement uses TRBV27 and TRBJ2-7, with 8 bases lining up with TRBD1. CDR1 and CDR2 from the germline V gene are MNHEY and SMNVEV (reference sequence). With V trimmed by 5 bases and J by 3 bases, 6 bases remained unmatched. The CDR3 is made up of 14 amino acids. DNA of the CDR3: TGTGCCAGCAGTAGGACAGGGAGCGGCTACGAGCAGTACTTC. This translates into CASSRTGSGYEQYF.

The gene calls are TRBV30 and TRBJ1-2; possible D gene TRBD1, 5 bases. The CDR3 runs to 11 residues. Germline V gene data show CDR1 as GTSNPN and CDR2 as SVGIG (reference sequence). Trimming cost V 3 bases and J 4 bases, with 6 bases left between them. CDR3 amino acids: CAWRGPYGYTF. DNA of the CDR3: TGTGCCTGGAGGGGACCCTATGGCTACACCTTC.

This clonotype was detected only once. V gene TRBV29-1 combines with J gene TRBJ1-1, with 7 bases that match TRBD1. The trim removed 6 bases at V and 0 bases at J, leaving 7 bases unmatched. The CDR3 totals 14 residues. The germline gives CDR1 SQVTM, CDR2 ANQGSEA. The CDR3 bases are TGCAGCGTAGACTCCAGGGGGGTGAACACTGAAGCTTTCTTT. Amino acids: CSVDSRGVNTEAFF.

V and J are TRBV27 and TRBJ2-1; D gene ambiguous. V lost 8 bases, J lost 0 bases, and 14 bases lay in between. The germline V gene encodes CDR1 MNHEY and CDR2 SMNVEV (reference sequence). CDR3 length: 15 residues. The CDR3 DNA sequence: TGTGCCAGCCGAAGTGGGCGGCCCTCCTACAATGAGCAGTTCTTC. This translates into CASRSGRPSYNEQFF.

With regard to this clonotype: Germline and junction disagree at one end, which may indicate a read error. V is TRBV7-3 and J is TRBJ2-7; 14 bases map to TRBD2. CDR3 size: 21 residues. Germline loops: CDR1 SGHTA, CDR2 FQGTGA. In DNA, the CDR3 is TGTGCCAGCACCTTACCGGGCACCGGGACTAGCGGGAGTAGGCCCTCCTACGAGCAGTACTTC. Translation: CASTLPGTGTSGSRPSYEQYF.

In DNA, the CDR3 is TGTGCCAGCAGCTTAATCTCCCCGGGCGAGCAGTACTTC. Its translation is CASSLISPGEQYF. The chain has TRBV7-9 and TRBJ2-7; D unclear. This CDR3 has 13 residues. From germline, CDR1 is SEHNR and CDR2 FQNEAQ (reference sequence). V was cut by 2 bases and J by 6 bases, with 11 bases left in between.

The sample holds a few counts of this clonotype. The gene calls are TRBV9 and TRBJ2-7; tentatively, D is TRBD1 (5 bases). Germline lookup yields CDR1 SGDLS and CDR2 YYNGEE. V dropped 3 bases and J dropped 6 bases, with 13 bases sitting between them. CDR3 size: 13 residues. CDR3 bases: TGTGCCAGCAGCGGTACAGGTGCTGGCGAGCAGTACTTC. It codes for CASSGTGAGEQYF.

CDR3 amino acids: CASSPPNPAQYF. In DNA, the CDR3 is TGTGCCAGCAGTCCCCCGAACCCAGCGCAGTATTTT. This sequence joins TRBV7-2 and TRBJ2-3; D is ambiguous. Per the germline V gene, CDR1 is SGHTA and CDR2 is FQGNSA. V lost 6 bases, J lost 10 bases, and 14 bases lay in between. This CDR3 contains 12 residues.

The chain couples TRBV20-1 to TRBJ2-3; D may be TRBD2 (6 bases). The germline CDR1 and CDR2 sequences are DFQATT and SNEGSKA (reference sequence). The CDR3 totals 17 residues. Trimming cost V 0 bases and J 5 bases, with 21 bases left between them. CDR3 sequence: CSARDSRSGPARDTQYF. DNA for the CDR3: TGCAGTGCTAGAGATTCCCGTAGCGGCCCAGCCCGAGATACGCAGTATTTT.